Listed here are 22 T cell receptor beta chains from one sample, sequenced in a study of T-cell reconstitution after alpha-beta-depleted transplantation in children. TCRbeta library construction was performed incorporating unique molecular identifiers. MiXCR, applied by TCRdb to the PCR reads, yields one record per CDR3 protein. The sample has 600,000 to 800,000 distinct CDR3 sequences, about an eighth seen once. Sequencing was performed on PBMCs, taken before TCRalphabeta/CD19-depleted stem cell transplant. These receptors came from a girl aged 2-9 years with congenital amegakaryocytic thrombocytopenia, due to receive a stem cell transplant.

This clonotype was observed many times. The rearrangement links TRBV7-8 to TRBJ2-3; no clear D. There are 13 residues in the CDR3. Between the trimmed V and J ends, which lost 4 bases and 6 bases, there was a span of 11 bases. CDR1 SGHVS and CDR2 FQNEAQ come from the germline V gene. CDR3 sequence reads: CASSYDRSDTQYF. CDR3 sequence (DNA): TGTGCCAGCAGCTATGATCGGTCGGATACGCAGTATTTT.

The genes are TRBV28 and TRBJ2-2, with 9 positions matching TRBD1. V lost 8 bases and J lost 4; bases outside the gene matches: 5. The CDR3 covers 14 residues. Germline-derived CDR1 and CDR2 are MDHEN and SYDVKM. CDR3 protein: CASRDREGTGELFF. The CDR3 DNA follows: TGTGCCAGCCGGGACAGGGAAGGCACCGGGGAGCTGTTTTTT.

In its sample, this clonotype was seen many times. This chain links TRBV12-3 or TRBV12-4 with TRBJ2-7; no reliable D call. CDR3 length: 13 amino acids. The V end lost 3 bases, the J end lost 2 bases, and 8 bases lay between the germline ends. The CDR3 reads CASSFRRPYEQYF. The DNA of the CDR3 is TGTGCCAGCAGTTTCCGGCGACCCTACGAGCAGTACTTC.

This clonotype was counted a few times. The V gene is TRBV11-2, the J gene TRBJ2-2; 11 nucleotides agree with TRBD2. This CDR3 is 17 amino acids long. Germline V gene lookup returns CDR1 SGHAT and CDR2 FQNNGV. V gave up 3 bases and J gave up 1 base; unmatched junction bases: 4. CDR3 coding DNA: TGTGCCAGCAGCTTGTCACTAGCGGGGGTGAACACCGGGGAGCTGTTTTTT. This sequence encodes CASSLSLAGVNTGELFF.

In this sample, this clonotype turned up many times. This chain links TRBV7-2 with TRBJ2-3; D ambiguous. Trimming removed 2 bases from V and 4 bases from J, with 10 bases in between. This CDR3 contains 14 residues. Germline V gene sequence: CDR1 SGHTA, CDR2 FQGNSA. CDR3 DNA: TGTGCCAGCAGCTTAATCCCCCCCCCAGATACGCAGTATTTT. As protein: CASSLIPPPDTQYF.

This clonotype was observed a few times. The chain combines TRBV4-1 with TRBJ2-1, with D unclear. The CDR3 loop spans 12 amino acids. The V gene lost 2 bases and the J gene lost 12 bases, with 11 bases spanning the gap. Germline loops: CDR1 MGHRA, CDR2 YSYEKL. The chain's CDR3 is CASSQLLEPQFF. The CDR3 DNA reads TGCGCCAGCAGCCAACTCCTAGAACCGCAGTTCTTC.

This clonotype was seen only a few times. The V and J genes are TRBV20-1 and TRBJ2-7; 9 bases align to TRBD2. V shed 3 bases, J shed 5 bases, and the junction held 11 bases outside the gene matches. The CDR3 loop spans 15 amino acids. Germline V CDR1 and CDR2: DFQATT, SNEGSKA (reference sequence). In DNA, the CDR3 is TGCAGTGCTAGTTCTGGGACTAGCCGCCCTCACGAGCAGTACTTC. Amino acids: CSASSGTSRPHEQYF.

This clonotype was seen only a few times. The DNA for the CDR3 is TGTGCCAGCAGCCGGAGGACAGGGGGCTTTGAGACCCAGTACTTC. This encodes CASSRRTGGFETQYF. This chain links TRBV7-8 with TRBJ2-5; 11 bases line up with TRBD1. CDR3 length: 15 amino acids. Looked up from germline, CDR1 is SGHVS and CDR2 is FQNEAQ. Trimming removed 5 bases from V and 5 bases from J; junction bases left unmatched: 7.

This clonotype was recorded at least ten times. The CDR3 here is CSAMGLVDNEQFF. The CDR3 bases are TGCAGTGCCATGGGACTAGTCGACAATGAGCAGTTCTTC. This chain links TRBV20-1 with TRBJ2-1; 8 bases fit TRBD2. Looked up from germline, CDR1 is DFQATT and CDR2 is SNEGSKA (reference sequence). After removal of 6 bases from V and 5 bases from J, the junction contained 6 bases not matched to a gene. CDR3 length: 13 amino acids.

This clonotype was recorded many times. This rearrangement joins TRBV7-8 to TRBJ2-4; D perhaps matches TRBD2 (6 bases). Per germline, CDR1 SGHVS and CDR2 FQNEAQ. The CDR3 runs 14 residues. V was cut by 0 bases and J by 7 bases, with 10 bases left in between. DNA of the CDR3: TGTGCCAGCAGCTTAGCGGAGGGCACGAACATTCAGTACTTC. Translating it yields CASSLAEGTNIQYF.

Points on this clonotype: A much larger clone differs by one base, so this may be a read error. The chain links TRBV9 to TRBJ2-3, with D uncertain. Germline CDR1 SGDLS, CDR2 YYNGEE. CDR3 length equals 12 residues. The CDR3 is CASSEPPDTPYF. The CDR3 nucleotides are TGTGCCAGCAGCGAGCCCCCAGATACGCCGTATTTT.

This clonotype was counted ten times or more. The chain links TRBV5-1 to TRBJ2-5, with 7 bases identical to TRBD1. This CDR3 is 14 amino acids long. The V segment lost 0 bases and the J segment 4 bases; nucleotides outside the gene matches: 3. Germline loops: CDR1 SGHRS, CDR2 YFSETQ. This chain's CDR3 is CASSLGQGVETQYF. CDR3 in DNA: TGCGCCAGCAGCTTGGGACAGGGCGTAGAGACCCAGTACTTC.

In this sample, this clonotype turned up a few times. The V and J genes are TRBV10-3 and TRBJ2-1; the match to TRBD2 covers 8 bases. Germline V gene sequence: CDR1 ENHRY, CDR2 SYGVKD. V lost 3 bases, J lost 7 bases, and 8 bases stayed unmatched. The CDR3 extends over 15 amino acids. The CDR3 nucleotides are TGTGCCATCAGTGATGGGGTAGCGGGGACTAATGAGCAGTTCTTC. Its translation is CAISDGVAGTNEQFF.

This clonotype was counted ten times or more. In DNA form, the CDR3 reads TGCGCCAGCAGCTTGGGACTAGCGGGAAACCTACAGTACTTC. Protein: CASSLGLAGNLQYF. The V and J genes are TRBV5-1 and TRBJ2-7; 11 nucleotides align to TRBD2. The CDR3 consists of 14 residues. Germline V lookup: CDR1 SGHRS, CDR2 YFSETQ. Losses at the gene ends were 0 bases for V and 10 bases for J; bases not matched to a gene: 6.

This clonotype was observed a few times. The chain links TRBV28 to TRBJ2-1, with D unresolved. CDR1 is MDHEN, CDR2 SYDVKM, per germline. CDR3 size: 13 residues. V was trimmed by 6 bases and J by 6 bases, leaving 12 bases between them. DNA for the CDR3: TGTGCCAGCAGAATAACCCAAGGCAATGAGCAGTTCTTC. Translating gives CASRITQGNEQFF. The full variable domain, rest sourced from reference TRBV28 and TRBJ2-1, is DVKVTQSSRYLVKRTGEKVFLECVQDMDHENMFWYRQDPGLGLRLIYFSYDVKMKEKGDIPEGYSVSREKKERFSLILESASTNQTSMYLCASRITQGNEQFFGPGTRLTVL.

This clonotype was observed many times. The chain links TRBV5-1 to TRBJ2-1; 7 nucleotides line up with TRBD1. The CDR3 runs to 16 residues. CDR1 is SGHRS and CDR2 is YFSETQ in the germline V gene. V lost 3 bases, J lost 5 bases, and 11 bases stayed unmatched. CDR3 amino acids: CASSYLDGTDHNEQFF. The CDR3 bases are TGCGCCAGCAGCTACCTAGACGGGACAGATCACAATGAGCAGTTCTTC.

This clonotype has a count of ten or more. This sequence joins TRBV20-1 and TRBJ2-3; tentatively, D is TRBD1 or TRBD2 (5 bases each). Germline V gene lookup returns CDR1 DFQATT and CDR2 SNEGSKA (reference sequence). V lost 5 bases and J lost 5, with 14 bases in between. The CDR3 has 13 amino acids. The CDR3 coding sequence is TGCAGTGCTCTTTTTGGGACCGGAGATACGCAGTATTTT. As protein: CSALFGTGDTQYF.

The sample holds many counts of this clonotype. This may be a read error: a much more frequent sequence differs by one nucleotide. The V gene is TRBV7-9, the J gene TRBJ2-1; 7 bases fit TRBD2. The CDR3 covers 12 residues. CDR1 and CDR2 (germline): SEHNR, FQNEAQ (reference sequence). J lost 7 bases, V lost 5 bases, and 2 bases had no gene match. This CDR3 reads CASSISGNEQFF. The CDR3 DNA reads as TGTGCCAGCAGCATTAGCGGGAATGAGCAGTTCTTC.

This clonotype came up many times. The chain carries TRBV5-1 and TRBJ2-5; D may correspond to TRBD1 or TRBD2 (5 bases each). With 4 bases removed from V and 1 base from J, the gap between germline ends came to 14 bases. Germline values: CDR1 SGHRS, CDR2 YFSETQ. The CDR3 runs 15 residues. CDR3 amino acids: CASSGEGEPQETQYF. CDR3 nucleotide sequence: TGCGCCAGCAGCGGCGAAGGGGAGCCCCAAGAGACCCAGTACTTC.

The CDR3, as DNA: TGTGCCAGCAGGATACCAGGTCTCGGGGGTGTCAATGAGCAGTTCTTC. Residues: CASRIPGLGGVNEQFF. The rearrangement uses TRBV5-5 and TRBJ2-1; weak D call: TRBD2 (6 bases). The CDR3 has 16 residues. Trimming shortened V by 5 bases and J by 6 bases, and 21 bases separated the two germline ends. Germline lookup yields CDR1 SGHKS and CDR2 YYEKEE (reference sequence).

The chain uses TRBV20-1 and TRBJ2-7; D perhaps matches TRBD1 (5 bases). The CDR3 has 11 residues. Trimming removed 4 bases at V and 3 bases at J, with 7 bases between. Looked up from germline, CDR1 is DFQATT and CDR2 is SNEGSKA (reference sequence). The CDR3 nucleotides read TGCAGTGCTATTGACAGCTACGAGCAGTACTTC. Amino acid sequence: CSAIDSYEQYF.

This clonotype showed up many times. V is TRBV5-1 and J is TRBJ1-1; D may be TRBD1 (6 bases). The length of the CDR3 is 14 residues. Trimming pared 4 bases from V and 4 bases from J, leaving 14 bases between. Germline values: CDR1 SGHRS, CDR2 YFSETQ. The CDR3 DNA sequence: TGCGCCAGCAGCCAACAGGGTGGGAGCACTGAAGCTTTCTTT. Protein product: CASSQQGGSTEAFF.